These T cell receptor beta chains were read from a single sample in a study of vaccination effects on CD4 cells after COVID-19. Their specific antigens are unknown. Profiling relied on immunoSEQ multiplex PCR, and the TCRdb table lists in-frame clones only, not all of them. The sample contains 70,000 to 85,000 clones, 70% to 80% of which appear only once. Sequenced material: CD4+ T cells from PBMCs cultured without peptide, taken before COVID-19 vaccination. These receptor sequences come from a human donor who received a COVID-19 vaccine. CDR3s include the opening cysteine and the closing phenylalanine or tryptophan. The order of the fields is J gene, V gene, D gene, clone size, CDR3 protein, CDR3 DNA. D genes are given only for firm matches. Only part of the rows carry a size: once, few, many, or a class if the clone is expanded.

j_call: TRBJ2-5; v_call: TRBV4-2; d_call: TRBD2; clone_size: -; cdr3_aa: CASSQAGGGGTQYF; cdr3_nt: TGTGCCAGCAGCCAAGCGGGCGGGGGGGGGACCCAGTACTTC
j_call: TRBJ1-3; v_call: TRBV7-6; d_call: TRBD1; clone_size: -; cdr3_aa: CASSLTLNNRGTIYF; cdr3_nt: TGTGCCAGCAGCCTCACCTTAAACAACAGGGGGACCATATATTTT
j_call: TRBJ1-5; v_call: TRBV6-5; d_call: -; clone_size: -; cdr3_aa: CASSYLGGQPQHF; cdr3_nt: TGTGCCAGCAGTTACCTGGGGGGGCAGCCCCAGCATTTT
j_call: TRBJ2-5; v_call: TRBV5-1; d_call: -; clone_size: once; cdr3_aa: CASSLWPRGVGTQYF; cdr3_nt: TGCGCCAGCAGCTTGTGGCCTAGGGGGGTCGGGACCCAGTACTTC
j_call: TRBJ1-1; v_call: TRBV14; d_call: -; clone_size: -; cdr3_aa: CASSLHQGFGEAFF; cdr3_nt: TGTGCCAGCAGCCTACACCAGGGGTTTGGTGAAGCTTTCTTT
j_call: TRBJ2-5; v_call: TRBV6-5; d_call: -; clone_size: -; cdr3_aa: CASRRSSSETQYF; cdr3_nt: TGTGCCAGCAGGCGGTCTAGTAGTGAGACCCAGTACTTC
j_call: TRBJ2-2; v_call: TRBV27; d_call: -; clone_size: -; cdr3_aa: CASSLFGGTNTGELFF; cdr3_nt: TGTGCCAGCAGTTTATTCGGGGGCACGAACACCGGGGAGCTGTTTTTT
j_call: TRBJ2-5; v_call: TRBV18; d_call: -; clone_size: -; cdr3_aa: CASSPTGPGETQYF; cdr3_nt: TGTGCCAGCTCACCAACCGGGCCTGGGGAGACCCAGTACTTC
j_call: TRBJ1-4; v_call: TRBV9; d_call: -; clone_size: -; cdr3_aa: CASSVATGKNEKLFF; cdr3_nt: TGTGCCAGCAGCGTAGCGACGGGGAAAAATGAAAAACTGTTTTTT
j_call: TRBJ1-1; v_call: TRBV18; d_call: -; clone_size: few; cdr3_aa: CASSPQGQGTEAFF; cdr3_nt: TGTGCCAGCTCACCACAAGGCCAGGGGACTGAAGCTTTCTTT
j_call: TRBJ2-2; v_call: TRBV5-1; d_call: TRBD1; clone_size: -; cdr3_aa: CASSLGGGNTGELFF; cdr3_nt: TGCGCCAGCAGCTTGGGAGGGGGCAACACCGGGGAGCTGTTTTTT
j_call: TRBJ2-1; v_call: TRBV4-1; d_call: -; clone_size: few; cdr3_aa: CASSQGFGGSYNEQFF; cdr3_nt: TGCGCCAGCAGCCAAGGGTTCGGAGGGTCCTACAATGAGCAGTTCTTC
j_call: TRBJ2-6; v_call: TRBV5-1; d_call: TRBD1; clone_size: once; cdr3_aa: CASSFPGQNSGANVLTF; cdr3_nt: TGCGCCAGCAGCTTTCCGGGACAGAACTCTGGGGCCAACGTCCTGACTTTC
j_call: TRBJ1-3; v_call: TRBV18; d_call: -; clone_size: -; cdr3_aa: CASSPGQTGNTIYF; cdr3_nt: TGTGCCAGCTCACCCGGACAGACTGGAAACACCATATATTTT
j_call: TRBJ1-2; v_call: TRBV6-5; d_call: -; clone_size: -; cdr3_aa: CASSYSTGGGYGYTF; cdr3_nt: TGTGCCAGCAGTTACTCGACTGGGGGAGGCTATGGCTACACCTTC
j_call: TRBJ2-3; v_call: TRBV9; d_call: TRBD1; clone_size: few; cdr3_aa: CASSTRQGGTDTQYF; cdr3_nt: TGTGCCAGCAGCACACGACAGGGCGGCACAGATACGCAGTATTTT
j_call: TRBJ2-2; v_call: TRBV19; d_call: -; clone_size: -; cdr3_aa: CASTFGGGGTGELFF; cdr3_nt: TGTGCCAGTACCTTTGGGGGGGGCGGCACCGGGGAGCTGTTTTTT
j_call: TRBJ2-3; v_call: TRBV6-1; d_call: TRBD2; clone_size: -; cdr3_aa: CASSEGREHTDTQYF; cdr3_nt: TGTGCCAGCAGTGAAGGGCGGGAGCACACAGATACGCAGTATTTT
j_call: TRBJ1-5; v_call: TRBV19; d_call: -; clone_size: -; cdr3_aa: CASSDDRITSYSNQPQHF; cdr3_nt: TGTGCCAGTAGTGATGACAGGATTACCTCCTATAGCAATCAGCCCCAGCATTTT
j_call: TRBJ1-1; v_call: TRBV5-1; d_call: TRBD1; clone_size: -; cdr3_aa: CASSLQGVAPEAFF; cdr3_nt: TGCGCCAGCAGCTTACAGGGGGTGGCCCCTGAAGCTTTCTTT
j_call: TRBJ2-2; v_call: TRBV5-1; d_call: -; clone_size: -; cdr3_aa: CASSLVVDTGELFF; cdr3_nt: TGCGCCAGCAGCTTGGTGGTTGACACCGGGGAGCTGTTTTTT
j_call: TRBJ1-4; v_call: TRBV28; d_call: -; clone_size: once; cdr3_aa: CASSLSVQGWSEKLFF; cdr3_nt: TGTGCCAGCAGTTTAAGTGTTCAGGGATGGTCTGAAAAACTGTTTTTT
j_call: TRBJ2-3; v_call: TRBV18; d_call: -; clone_size: few; cdr3_aa: CASSPPGQSDTQYF; cdr3_nt: TGTGCCAGCTCACCACCCGGTCAGTCAGATACGCAGTATTTT
j_call: TRBJ2-5; v_call: TRBV7-9; d_call: -; clone_size: -; cdr3_aa: CASSPTGGTGRQETQYF; cdr3_nt: TGTGCCAGCAGCCCGACGGGGGGGACAGGGCGCCAAGAGACCCAGTACTTC
j_call: TRBJ1-2; v_call: TRBV28; d_call: -; clone_size: -; cdr3_aa: CASSLQGAYGYTF; cdr3_nt: TGTGCCAGCAGTTTACAGGGCGCCTATGGCTACACCTTC
j_call: TRBJ1-5; v_call: TRBV2; d_call: -; clone_size: few; cdr3_aa: CASKGANQPQHF; cdr3_nt: TGTGCCAGCAAAGGGGCGAATCAGCCCCAGCATTTT
j_call: TRBJ2-2; v_call: TRBV19; d_call: -; clone_size: -; cdr3_aa: CASSTSGTVNTGELFF; cdr3_nt: TGTGCCAGTAGCACCTCCGGGACCGTGAACACCGGGGAGCTGTTTTTT
j_call: TRBJ1-1; v_call: TRBV12-3/TRBV12-4; d_call: -; clone_size: -; cdr3_aa: CASRVGTEAFF; cdr3_nt: TGTGCCAGCAGGGTGGGCACTGAAGCTTTCTTT
j_call: TRBJ2-2; v_call: TRBV19; d_call: -; clone_size: -; cdr3_aa: CASSIDRGSTGELFF; cdr3_nt: TGTGCCAGTAGTATAGATAGGGGGTCCACCGGGGAGCTGTTTTTT
j_call: TRBJ1-4; v_call: TRBV27; d_call: -; clone_size: -; cdr3_aa: CASSLRATNEKLFF; cdr3_nt: TGTGCCAGCAGCTTAAGAGCAACTAATGAAAAACTGTTTTTT
j_call: TRBJ2-3; v_call: TRBV28; d_call: TRBD2; clone_size: -; cdr3_aa: CASSLTGGHADTQYF; cdr3_nt: TGTGCCAGCAGTTTAACGGGGGGGCACGCAGATACGCAGTATTTT
j_call: TRBJ1-6; v_call: TRBV6-2/TRBV6-3; d_call: -; clone_size: -; cdr3_aa: CASSYSGDSPLHF; cdr3_nt: TGTGCCAGCAGTTATAGCGGGGACTCACCCCTCCACTTT
j_call: TRBJ2-1; v_call: TRBV5-1; d_call: -; clone_size: -; cdr3_aa: CASSLSDYFYNEQFF; cdr3_nt: TGCGCCAGCAGCTTGAGTGACTACTTCTACAATGAGCAGTTCTTC
j_call: TRBJ1-4; v_call: TRBV19; d_call: -; clone_size: -; cdr3_aa: CASRKQSATNEKLFF; cdr3_nt: TGTGCCAGTCGCAAGCAGAGTGCAACTAATGAAAAACTGTTTTTT
j_call: TRBJ1-1; v_call: TRBV7-2; d_call: TRBD1; clone_size: -; cdr3_aa: CASSVGTGQGSEAFF; cdr3_nt: TGTGCCAGCAGCGTCGGGACAGGTCAAGGATCCGAAGCTTTCTTT
j_call: TRBJ1-6; v_call: TRBV5-1; d_call: TRBD1; clone_size: -; cdr3_aa: CASSSRTGANSPLHF; cdr3_nt: TGCGCCAGCAGCTCCCGGACAGGGGCAAATTCACCCCTCCACTTT
j_call: TRBJ1-4; v_call: TRBV7-9; d_call: -; clone_size: -; cdr3_aa: CASSSLHGEKLFF; cdr3_nt: TGTGCCAGCAGCTCCTTGCATGGTGAAAAACTGTTTTTT
j_call: TRBJ1-1; v_call: TRBV6-5; d_call: TRBD1; clone_size: -; cdr3_aa: CASSIGQETTEAFF; cdr3_nt: TGTGCCAGCAGTATCGGACAGGAGACCACTGAAGCTTTCTTT
j_call: TRBJ2-1; v_call: TRBV15; d_call: TRBD2; clone_size: -; cdr3_aa: CATSNGGASYNEQFF; cdr3_nt: TGTGCCACCAGCAACGGGGGGGCCTCCTACAATGAGCAGTTCTTC
j_call: TRBJ1-3; v_call: TRBV7-9; d_call: -; clone_size: -; cdr3_aa: CAKGDGVEAGNTIYF; cdr3_nt: TGTGCCAAGGGGGATGGTGTGGAAGCTGGAAACACCATATATTTT